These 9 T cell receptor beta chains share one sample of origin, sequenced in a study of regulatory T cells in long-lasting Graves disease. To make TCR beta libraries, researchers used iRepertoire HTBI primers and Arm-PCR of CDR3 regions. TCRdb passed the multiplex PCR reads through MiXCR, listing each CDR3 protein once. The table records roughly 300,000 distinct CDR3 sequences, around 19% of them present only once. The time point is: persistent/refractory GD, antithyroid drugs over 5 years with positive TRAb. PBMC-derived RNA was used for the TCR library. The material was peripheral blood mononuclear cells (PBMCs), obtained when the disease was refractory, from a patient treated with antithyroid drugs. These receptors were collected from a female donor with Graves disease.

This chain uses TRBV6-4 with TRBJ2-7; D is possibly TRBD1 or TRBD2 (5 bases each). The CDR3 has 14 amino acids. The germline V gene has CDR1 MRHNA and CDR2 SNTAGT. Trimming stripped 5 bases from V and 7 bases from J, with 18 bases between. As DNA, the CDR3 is TGTGCCAGCAGTTACGGACATTCCGGGGAGGAGCAGTACTTC. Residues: CASSYGHSGEEQYF.

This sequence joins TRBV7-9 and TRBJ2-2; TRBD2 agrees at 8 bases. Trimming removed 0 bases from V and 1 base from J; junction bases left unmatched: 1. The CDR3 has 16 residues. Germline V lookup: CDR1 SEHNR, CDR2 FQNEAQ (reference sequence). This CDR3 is CASSLALAENTGELFF. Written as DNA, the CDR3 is TGTGCCAGCAGCTTAGCACTAGCGGAGAACACCGGGGAGCTGTTTTTT.

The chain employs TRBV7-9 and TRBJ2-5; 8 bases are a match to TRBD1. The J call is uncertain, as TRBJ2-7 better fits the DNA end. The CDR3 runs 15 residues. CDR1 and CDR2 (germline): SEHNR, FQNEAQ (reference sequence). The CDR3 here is CASSSTTGGSYEQYF. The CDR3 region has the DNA TGTGCCAGCAGCTCAACTACAGGGGGCTCCTACGAGCAGTACTTC.

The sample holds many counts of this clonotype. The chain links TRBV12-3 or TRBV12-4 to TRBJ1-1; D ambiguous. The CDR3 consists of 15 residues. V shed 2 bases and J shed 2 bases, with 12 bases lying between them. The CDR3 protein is CASSLSRRANTEAFF. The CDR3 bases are TGTGCCAGCAGTTTAAGTCGTCGGGCAAACACTGAAGCTTTCTTT.

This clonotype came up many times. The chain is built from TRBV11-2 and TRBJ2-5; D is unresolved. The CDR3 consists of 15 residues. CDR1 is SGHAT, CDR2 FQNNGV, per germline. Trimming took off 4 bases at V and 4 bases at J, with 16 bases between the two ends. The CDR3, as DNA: TGTGCCAGCAGCTCCCCGGGCCTCAAGGGAGAGACCCAGTACTTC. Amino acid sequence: CASSSPGLKGETQYF.

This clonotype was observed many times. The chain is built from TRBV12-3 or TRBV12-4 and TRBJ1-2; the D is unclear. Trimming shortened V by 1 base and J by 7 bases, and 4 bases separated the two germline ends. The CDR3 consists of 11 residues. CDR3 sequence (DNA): TGTGCCAGCAGTTTAGGGGCTGGCTACACCTTC. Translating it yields CASSLGAGYTF.

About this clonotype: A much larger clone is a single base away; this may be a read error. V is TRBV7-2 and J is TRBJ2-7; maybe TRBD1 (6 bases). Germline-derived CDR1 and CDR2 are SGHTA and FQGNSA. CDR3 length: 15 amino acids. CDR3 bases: TGTGCCAGCAGCTTAATGTGGGGACACTCCTACGAGCAGTGCTTC. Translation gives CASSLMWGHSYEQCF.

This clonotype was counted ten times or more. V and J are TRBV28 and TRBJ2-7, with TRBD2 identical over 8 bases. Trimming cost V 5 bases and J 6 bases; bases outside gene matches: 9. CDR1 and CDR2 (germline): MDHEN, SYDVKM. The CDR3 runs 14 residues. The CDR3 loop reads CASSRAGEAGEQYF. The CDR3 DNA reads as TGTGCCAGCAGTAGAGCGGGAGAGGCTGGCGAGCAGTACTTC.

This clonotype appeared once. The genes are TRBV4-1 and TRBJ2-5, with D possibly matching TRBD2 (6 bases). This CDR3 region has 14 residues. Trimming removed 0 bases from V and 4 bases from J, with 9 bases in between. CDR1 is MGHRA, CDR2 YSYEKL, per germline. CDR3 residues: CASSQDPGGETQYF. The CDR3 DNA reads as TGCGCCAGCAGCCAAGATCCCGGGGGAGAGACCCAGTACTTC.